One sample yielded the 23 T cell receptor beta chains listed below, sequenced in a study of blood T cell repertoires in COVID-19. TCRdb's table, derived via immunoSEQ multiplex PCR, lists solely in-frame clones and lacks some. The sample records about 150,000 clones, around 81% being singletons. Input material: peripheral blood. Source of these receptors: a woman aged 50 to 65 with acute or convalescent COVID-19.

Note on this clone: The identical CDR3 is also encoded by other nucleotide sequences in the sample. The CDR3 coding sequence is TGTGCCAGCAGCCAAGGGCGGGTCAATCAGCCCCAGCATTTT. Amino acid sequence: CASSQGRVNQPQHF. V usage is TRBV3-1 (or the pseudogene TRBV3-2) and J usage is TRBJ1-5; D ambiguous. V gave up 1 base and J gave up 3 bases, with 7 bases separating them. Per germline, CDR1 LGHDT and CDR2 YNNKEL (reference sequence). The CDR3 loop spans 14 amino acids.

The rearrangement joins TRBV30 to TRBJ1-6, with TRBD1 identical over 9 bases. Per the germline V gene, CDR1 is GTSNPN and CDR2 is SVGIG (reference sequence). V shed 4 bases, J shed 7 bases, and the junction held 5 bases outside the gene matches. The CDR3 runs to 14 residues. In DNA form, the CDR3 reads TGTGCCTGGACCCCGGGACAGGGCAATTCACCCCTCCACTTT. Encoded protein: CAWTPGQGNSPLHF.

This chain uses TRBV3-1 (or the pseudogene TRBV3-2) with TRBJ1-5, with a possible D match to TRBD1 (6 bases). Germline CDR1 reads LGHDT; CDR2 reads YNNKEL (reference sequence). CDR3 length equals 14 residues. Trimming stripped 5 bases from V and 7 bases from J, with 15 bases between. The CDR3 is CASSERQAGQPQHF. DNA of the CDR3: TGTGCCAGCAGCGAAAGACAGGCTGGGCAGCCCCAGCATTTT.

The chain carries TRBV19 and TRBJ2-5, with D possibly TRBD2 on 6 matching bases. V shed 4 bases and J shed 5 bases, with 14 bases lying between them. Per the germline V gene, CDR1 is LNHDA and CDR2 is SQIVND (reference sequence). The CDR3 covers 14 residues. CDR3 in amino acids: CASSREIGGETQYF. DNA for the CDR3: TGTGCCAGTAGTAGGGAAATCGGAGGGGAGACCCAGTACTTC.

This chain links TRBV9 with TRBJ1-2, with 8 bases identical to TRBD1. In germline, CDR1 is SGDLS, CDR2 YYNGEE. V shed 3 bases, J shed 8 bases, and the junction held 6 bases outside the gene matches. There are 13 residues in the CDR3. CDR3 sequence reads: CASSATTGAGYTF. For the CDR3, the DNA is TGTGCCAGCAGCGCAACGACAGGGGCCGGCTACACCTTC.

This chain connects TRBV3-1 (or the pseudogene TRBV3-2) to TRBJ1-2; D might be TRBD1 (5 bases). Trimming removed 0 bases from V and 3 bases from J, with 14 bases in between. Germline V gene lookup returns CDR1 LGHDT and CDR2 YNNKEL (reference sequence). The CDR3 length is 16 residues. CDR3 sequence reads: CASSQDPLDSDYGYTF. The DNA for the CDR3 is TGTGCCAGCAGCCAAGATCCGTTAGACAGTGACTATGGCTACACCTTC.

This chain joins TRBV28 and TRBJ1-2; D remains ambiguous. Germline CDR1 is MDHEN and CDR2 is SYDVKM. Trimming removed 6 bases at V and 3 bases at J, with 14 bases between. The CDR3 loop spans 14 amino acids. CDR3 region: CASSLPLGDYGYTF. In DNA form, the CDR3 reads TGTGCCAGCAGCTTACCCCTCGGGGACTATGGCTACACCTTC.

V gene TRBV18 combines with J gene TRBJ1-1; 8 bases fit TRBD1. Germline V lookup: CDR1 KGHSH, CDR2 LQKENI. CDR3 length: 16 amino acids. With 2 bases clipped from V and 3 bases from J, the junction kept 8 bases outside the gene matches. The CDR3 region is CASSPMETGGDTEAFF. The CDR3 coding sequence is TGTGCCAGCTCACCAATGGAAACAGGGGGGGACACTGAAGCTTTCTTT.

The chain recombines TRBV7-2 with TRBJ2-5; no clear D. The V end lost 5 bases, the J end lost 2 bases, and 24 bases lay between the germline ends. CDR1 and CDR2 (germline): SGHTA, FQGNSA. CDR3 length equals 18 residues. CDR3 bases: TGTGCCAGCAGCCAGAGTTGGGCAAACGCACAAATTCAAGAGACCCAGTACTTC. Translated: CASSQSWANAQIQETQYF.

This clone was counted between two and nine times. The chain joins TRBV11-3 to TRBJ2-1; TRBD2 is a possible D gene (5 bases). V was clipped by 2 bases and J by 6 bases, with 11 bases between them. Germline CDR1 reads SGHNT; CDR2 reads YENEEA. The CDR3 runs to 14 residues. For the CDR3, the DNA is TGTGCCAGCAGCTTAAGCGGACTGAGCAATGAGCAGTTCTTC. Translated: CASSLSGLSNEQFF.

The rearrangement joins TRBV6-1 to TRBJ2-3; D perhaps matches TRBD2 (6 bases). With 2 bases removed from V and 0 bases from J, the gap between germline ends came to 12 bases. The CDR3 runs to 16 residues. CDR1 and CDR2 (germline): MNHNS, SASEGT. CDR3 in DNA: TGTGCCAGCAGTGAAAGAAGGGCGGGGAGCACAGATACGCAGTATTTT. This sequence encodes CASSERRAGSTDTQYF.

This rearrangement joins TRBV10-3 to TRBJ1-4, with D unresolved. The germline V and J ends were trimmed by 6 bases and 4 bases, with 12 bases remaining between them. This CDR3 spans 14 amino acids. Germline values: CDR1 ENHRY, CDR2 SYGVKD. CDR3 protein: CAIRAGMSNEKLFF. CDR3 in DNA: TGTGCCATCAGGGCCGGGATGAGTAATGAAAAACTGTTTTTT.

V usage is TRBV6-2 or TRBV6-3 and J usage is TRBJ1-1; TRBD1 matches at 7 bases. Germline CDR1 MNHEY, CDR2 SVGEGT. Unmatched junction bases numbered 21, after V lost 4 bases and J lost 4 bases. The CDR3 is 19 residues long. CDR3 in DNA: TGTGCCAGCAGTTCTCTATGGGGACAGAACACCGTTTGGGGCACTGAAGCTTTCTTT. This sequence encodes CASSSLWGQNTVWGTEAFF.

This CDR3 reads CASSTSSGYLSAEPYEQYF. The CDR3 nucleotides are TGTGCCAGCAGTACGTCTAGCGGGTACTTGTCCGCCGAACCCTACGAGCAGTACTTC. The chain joins TRBV6-2 or TRBV6-3 to TRBJ2-7; TRBD2 agrees at 8 bases. Per germline, CDR1 MNHEY and CDR2 SVGEGT. The length of the CDR3 is 19 residues. With V trimmed by 5 bases and J by 2 bases, 20 bases remained unmatched.

V and J are TRBV11-1 and TRBJ1-1; D unclear. V shed 5 bases and J shed 5 bases, with 15 bases lying between them. Germline assignment: CDR1 SGHAT and CDR2 FQDESV (reference sequence). The CDR3 covers 14 residues. CDR3 coding DNA: TGTGCCAGCAGCACTACCGGGGATAAGACTGAAGCTTTCTTT. Its protein product is CASSTTGDKTEAFF.

The chain links TRBV28 to TRBJ1-2; unclear D gene. The CDR3 consists of 16 residues. Germline CDR1 and CDR2: MDHEN and SYDVKM. Deletions cut 2 bases from V and 7 bases from J, with 20 bases between. CDR3 sequence: CASSLGGSHESGGYTF. Written as DNA, the CDR3 is TGTGCCAGCAGTTTAGGAGGCTCACATGAGTCGGGTGGCTACACCTTC.

V gene TRBV6-2 or TRBV6-3 combines with J gene TRBJ1-5; a possible D gene is TRBD1 (5 bases). V was shortened by 5 bases and J by 4 bases, with 15 bases between the two germline ends. The CDR3 is 15 residues long. Germline assignment: CDR1 MNHEY and CDR2 SVGEGT. The CDR3 here is CASSPWGSSNQPQHF. CDR3 in DNA: TGTGCCAGCAGTCCATGGGGCAGTTCGAATCAGCCCCAGCATTTT.

J is TRBJ1-5 and V is TRBV19, with TRBD1 identical over 10 bases. The CDR3 length is 14 residues. The germline gives CDR1 LNHDA, CDR2 SQIVND (reference sequence). After removal of 10 bases from V and 2 bases from J, the junction contained 5 bases not matched to a gene. Written as DNA, the CDR3 is TGTGCCACTTCCGGGACAGGGGGCAATCAGCCCCAGCATTTT. Its translation: CATSGTGGNQPQHF.

CDR3 protein: CASSYRGGKDGYTF. The CDR3 DNA reads as TGTGCCAGCAGTTACCGGGGTGGGAAAGACGGCTACACCTTC. The chain joins TRBV6-2 or TRBV6-3 to TRBJ1-2; D remains ambiguous. Germline V gene data show CDR1 as MNHEY and CDR2 as SVGEGT. The CDR3 contains 14 residues. V dropped 2 bases and J dropped 8 bases, with 15 bases sitting between them.

The chain carries TRBV27 and TRBJ2-2; no clear D. V lost 6 bases, J lost 6 bases, and 17 bases lay in between. The CDR3 is 15 amino acids. Germline V gives CDR1 MNHEY, CDR2 SMNVEV (reference sequence). The DNA for the CDR3 is TGTGCCAGCAGCACCGCTCAATATCGCGCCGGGGAGCTGTTTTTT. It codes for CASSTAQYRAGELFF.

The V and J genes are TRBV2 and TRBJ2-2; D is unresolved. CDR3 length: 16 amino acids. V was trimmed by 0 bases and J by 4 bases, leaving 12 bases between them. Germline assignment: CDR1 SNHLY and CDR2 FYNNEI. CDR3 bases: TGTGCCAGCAGTGAAGCAGGCTACACGGGCACCGGGGAGCTGTTTTTT. Residues: CASSEAGYTGTGELFF.

The rearrangement links TRBV7-3 to TRBJ2-2; TRBD2 agrees at 7 bases. V shed 5 bases and J 0 bases; nucleotides not matched to a gene: 3. Looked up from germline, CDR1 is SGHTA and CDR2 is FQGTGA. CDR3 length equals 15 residues. In nucleotides, the CDR3 is TGTGCCAGCAGCAGCGGGGAATCGAACACCGGGGAGCTGTTTTTT. This translates into CASSSGESNTGELFF.

The V and J genes are TRBV25-1 and TRBJ1-2; no clear D. The CDR3 contains 14 residues. V shed 3 bases and J shed 0 bases, with 8 bases lying between them. Germline V gene lookup returns CDR1 MGHDK and CDR2 SYGVNS. The CDR3 spells CASSDVGTNYGYTF. For the CDR3, the DNA is TGTGCCAGCAGTGACGTCGGTACTAACTATGGCTACACCTTC.